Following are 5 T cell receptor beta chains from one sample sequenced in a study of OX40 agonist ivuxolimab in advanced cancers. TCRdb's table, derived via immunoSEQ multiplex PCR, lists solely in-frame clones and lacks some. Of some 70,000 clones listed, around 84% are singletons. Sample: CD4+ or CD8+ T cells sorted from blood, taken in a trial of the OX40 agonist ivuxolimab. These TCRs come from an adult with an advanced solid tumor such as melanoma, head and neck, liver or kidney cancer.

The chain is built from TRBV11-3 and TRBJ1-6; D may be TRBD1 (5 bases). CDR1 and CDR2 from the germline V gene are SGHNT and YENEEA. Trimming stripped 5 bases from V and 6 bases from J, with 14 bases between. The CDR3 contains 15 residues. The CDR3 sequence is CASSPVKGSNSPLHF. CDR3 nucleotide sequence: TGTGCCAGCAGCCCCGTAAAGGGGAGTAATTCACCCCTCCACTTT.

The CDR3 nucleotides read TGTGCCACCAGCAGAGCTCTCGGGGTCGGGGCCAACGTCCTGACTTTC. Encoded protein: CATSRALGVGANVLTF. V usage is TRBV15 and J usage is TRBJ2-6, with D possibly matching TRBD2 (5 bases). Germline lookup yields CDR1 LNHNV and CDR2 YYDKDF (reference sequence). Trimming left V 1 base short and J 4 bases short, with 11 bases between. The CDR3 is 16 residues long. Drawing the rest from reference TRBV15 and TRBJ2-6, the complete variable domain is DAMVIQNPRYQVTQFGKPVTLSCSQTLNHNVMYWYQQKSSQAPKLLFHYYDKDFNNEADTPDNFQSRRPNTSFCFLDIRSPGLGDTAMYLCATSRALGVGANVLTFGAGSRLTVL.

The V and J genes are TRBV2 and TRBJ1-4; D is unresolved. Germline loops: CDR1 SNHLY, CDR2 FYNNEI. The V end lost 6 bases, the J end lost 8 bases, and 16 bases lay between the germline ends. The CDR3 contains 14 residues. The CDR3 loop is CASRPQEAVEKLFF. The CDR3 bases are TGTGCCAGCAGACCTCAGGAGGCAGTGGAAAAACTGTTTTTT.

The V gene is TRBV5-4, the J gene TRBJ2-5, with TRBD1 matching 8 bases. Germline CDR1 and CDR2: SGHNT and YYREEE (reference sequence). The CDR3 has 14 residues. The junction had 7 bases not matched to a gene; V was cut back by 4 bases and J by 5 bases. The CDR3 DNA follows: TGTGCCAGCAGCGTCTCAGGGGGCAGGGAGACCCAGTACTTC. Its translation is CASSVSGGRETQYF.

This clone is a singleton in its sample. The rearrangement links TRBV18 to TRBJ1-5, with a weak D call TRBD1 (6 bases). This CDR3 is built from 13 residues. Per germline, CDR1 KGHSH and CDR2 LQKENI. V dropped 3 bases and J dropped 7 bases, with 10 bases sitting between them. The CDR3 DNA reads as TGTGCCAGCTCACCGCCTCAGGGGCAGCCCCAGCATTTT. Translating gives CASSPPQGQPQHF.